A selection of T cell receptor beta chains follows, all from one sample in a study of T cell changes during pregnancy in multiple sclerosis. This table comes from immunoSEQ multiplex PCR, and its TCRdb copy is limited to in-frame clones, with some not included. This table has 75,000 to 80,000 clones, over 85% appearing once. The starting material was peripheral blood, obtained in the second trimester of pregnancy. These receptors were obtained from a female donor in good health, enrolled as a control in a pregnancy study. CDR3s include the opening cysteine and the closing phenylalanine or tryptophan. D genes are given only for firm matches. Clone size is not always given. Where it is, it says once, few, many or a class for expanded clones.

clone size	D gene	V gene	J gene	CDR3 DNA	CDR3 protein
NA	NA	TRBV12-5	TRBJ2-7	TGTGCTAGTGGTTTGGCGTTGGCCGGGACTGAAGCCTACGAGCAGTACTTC	CASGLALAGTEAYEQYF
NA	NA	TRBV10-3	TRBJ1-4	TGTGCCATCAGTACAAATGAAAAACTGTTTTTT	CAISTNEKLFF
NA	TRBD1	TRBV2	TRBJ2-7	TGTGCCAGCAGTGATCTCAACAGGGGGCCATACGAGCAGTACTTC	CASSDLNRGPYEQYF
NA	TRBD1	TRBV7-6	TRBJ1-4	TGTGCCAGCAGCCTGCGACAGGGAGGAACTAATGAAAAACTGTTTTTT	CASSLRQGGTNEKLFF
few	NA	TRBV29-1	TRBJ1-1	TGCAGCGTTGTTCAGGTCAAAATGAACACTGAAGCTTTCTTT	CSVVQVKMNTEAFF
NA	TRBD2	TRBV2	TRBJ2-1	TGTGCCAGCAGGACTACTAGCGGGGGGGGAAATGAGCAGTTCTTC	CASRTTSGGGNEQFF
NA	TRBD1	TRBV2	TRBJ2-1	TGTGCCAGCAGTACCGACAGGGGAGACAATGAGCAGTTCTTC	CASSTDRGDNEQFF
NA	NA	TRBV7-6	TRBJ2-7	TGTGCCAGCAGCTTAGCACAGAAGAACGAGCAGTACTTC	CASSLAQKNEQYF
NA	NA	TRBV9	TRBJ1-1	TGTGCCAGCAGCGTAGATCAGTCAGGATACATGAACACTGAAGCTTTCTTT	CASSVDQSGYMNTEAFF
NA	NA	TRBV15	TRBJ1-6	TGTGCCACCAGCCCCTCCGGGATCCGGGGCTCCTATAATTCACCCCTCCACTTT	CATSPSGIRGSYNSPLHF
NA	NA	TRBV4-2	TRBJ2-3	TGTGCCAGCAGCCAAACCAGGGTTTTAGGCTCCACAGATACGCAGTATTTT	CASSQTRVLGSTDTQYF
NA	NA	TRBV2	TRBJ2-3	TGTGCCAGCAGTGAGCAGACACGAACTAGCACAGATACGCAGTATTTT	CASSEQTRTSTDTQYF
NA	TRBD2	TRBV5-4	TRBJ2-6	TGTGCCAGCAGCAGGGGACTATTAGGCGTATTTCCTGGGGCCAACGTCCTGACTTTC	CASSRGLLGVFPGANVLTF
NA	NA	TRBV19	TRBJ1-4	TGTGCCAGTAGTATCCGAACGGAGCCGGAAGAAAAACTGTTTTTT	CASSIRTEPEEKLFF
once	NA	TRBV13	TRBJ1-6	TGTGCCAGCAGCTTGGGGAGGTATAATTCACCCCTCCACTTT	CASSLGRYNSPLHF
NA	NA	TRBV6-1	TRBJ1-1	TGTGCCAGTCAGCAAAATGACAGAGTGAACACTGAAGCTTTCTTT	CASQQNDRVNTEAFF
NA	NA	TRBV9	TRBJ2-7	TGTGCCAGCAGCGTCGGACAGGGCGGGGGCTCTCACGAGCAGTACTTC	CASSVGQGGGSHEQYF
NA	NA	TRBV9	TRBJ2-1	TGTGCCAGCAGCGTAGCACTGCGGAATGAGCAGTTCTTC	CASSVALRNEQFF
few	NA	TRBV6-5	TRBJ1-1	TGTGCCAGCAGTACGGGCAGGGCGAACACTGAAGCTTTCTTT	CASSTGRANTEAFF
NA	NA	TRBV15	TRBJ2-7	TGTGCCACCAGCGGCAGGGTTTCCTACGAGCAGTACTTC	CATSGRVSYEQYF
NA	NA	TRBV9	TRBJ1-1	TGTGCCAGCAGCTCCCAGAACACTGAAGCTTTCTTT	CASSSQNTEAFF
NA	NA	TRBV6-5	TRBJ1-5	TGTGCCAGCAGGAACGCAGGGGCCCCGGGGCCCCAGCATTTT	CASRNAGAPGPQHF
NA	NA	TRBV10-3	TRBJ1-5	TGTGCCATCAGTAAGACCCTAATCACAGGAGGGGAAGAGCCCCAGCATTTT	CAISKTLITGGEEPQHF
NA	NA	TRBV7-2	TRBJ2-5	TGTGCCAGCAGCTTCCCCTCAGAGACCCAGTACTTC	CASSFPSETQYF
NA	TRBD2	TRBV5-1	TRBJ2-1	TGCGCCAGCAATTGGGGGCAGCGGGGGGGTGACGGCAATGAGCAGTTCTTC	CASNWGQRGGDGNEQFF
NA	TRBD1	TRBV5-1	TRBJ1-1	TGCGCCAGCACCCCGACAGGGGGCGCGACTGAAGCTTTCTTT	CASTPTGGATEAFF
NA	TRBD1	TRBV10-3	TRBJ2-4	TGTGCCATCAGTGGGACAGGGGCAGTCGGCATTCAGTACTTC	CAISGTGAVGIQYF
NA	NA	TRBV5-1	TRBJ1-4	TGCGCCAGCAGCTTGGGTCGGGGGGCCGCTGAAAAACTGTTTTTT	CASSLGRGAAEKLFF
NA	NA	TRBV10-3	TRBJ2-1	TGTGCCATCAGTTTCTTGAGCGGCGAGCAGTTCTTC	CAISFLSGEQFF
NA	NA	TRBV27	TRBJ1-5	TGTGCCAGCAGTTTTAGAGGGATCAGCAATCAGCCCCAGCATTTT	CASSFRGISNQPQHF
NA	NA	TRBV4-2	TRBJ1-4	TGTGCCAGCAGCCAAGTGGGGGGGAATGAAAAACTGTTTTTT	CASSQVGGNEKLFF
NA	TRBD1	TRBV5-1	TRBJ2-7	TGCGCCAGCAGCGGGGGACAGAGCTACGAGCAGTACTTC	CASSGGQSYEQYF
NA	TRBD1	TRBV10-3	TRBJ1-1	TGTGCCATCAGTGACTCGGACAGGGCGGGCACTGAAGCTTTCTTT	CAISDSDRAGTEAFF
NA	NA	TRBV7-3	TRBJ1-1	TGTGCCAGCAGCTCCTCGGGATACAGGGTTCCGAGCACTGAAGCTTTCTTT	CASSSSGYRVPSTEAFF
NA	TRBD1	TRBV5-1	TRBJ1-1	TGCGCCAGCAGCGGGGGGACAGGAAACACTGAAGCTTTCTTT	CASSGGTGNTEAFF
few	NA	TRBV15	TRBJ1-2	TGTGCCACCAGCAGACGTACTACAGGGTATGGCTACACCTTC	CATSRRTTGYGYTF
NA	NA	TRBV7-8	TRBJ1-3	TGTGCCAGCAGCCCCCCCGGGACAGGAAACACCATATATTTT	CASSPPGTGNTIYF
NA	NA	TRBV9	TRBJ1-6	TGTGCCAGCAGCGTAGGCCAGACCTATAATTCACCCCTCCACTTT	CASSVGQTYNSPLHF
few	TRBD1	TRBV18	TRBJ1-3	TGTGCCAGCTCACCGTCAGGACAGGGGGCTGGAAACACCATATATTTT	CASSPSGQGAGNTIYF
NA	TRBD1	TRBV6-4	TRBJ1-6	TGTGCCAGCAGTGTTTTACAGGGGAGTTCACCCCTCCACTTT	CASSVLQGSSPLHF
NA	NA	TRBV7-8	TRBJ2-1	TGTGCCAGCGACACCACAGGGATAAATGAGCAGTTCTTC	CASDTTGINEQFF
NA	NA	TRBV11-2	TRBJ2-3	TGTGCCAGCAGATTCAGGGTCTCACATACAGATACGCAGTATTTT	CASRFRVSHTDTQYF
NA	NA	TRBV6-1	TRBJ2-2	TGTGCCAGCAGTAAACCCTCGGCCGGGGAGCTGTTTTTT	CASSKPSAGELFF
NA	TRBD1	TRBV15	TRBJ1-1	TGTGCCACCAGCGCCCTCGACCAGGGGGCGAACACTGAAGCTTTCTTT	CATSALDQGANTEAFF
once	TRBD2	TRBV4-3	TRBJ2-3	TGCGCCAGCAGCCAAGCAATAATAGCGGGGGGCACAGATACGCAGTATTTT	CASSQAIIAGGTDTQYF
NA	TRBD2	TRBV2	TRBJ2-2	TGTGCCAGCGTCCTGACTAGCGGGACTAACACCGGGGAGCTGTTTTTT	CASVLTSGTNTGELFF
once	NA	TRBV7-8	TRBJ2-7	TGTGCCAGCAGCCGAATTACGGGGTTGGGAGGCTCCTACGAGCAGTACTTC	CASSRITGLGGSYEQYF
NA	NA	TRBV30	TRBJ2-2	TGTGCCTGGAGTGTACTAAGGGGAAACGGGGAGCTGTTTTTT	CAWSVLRGNGELFF
NA	NA	TRBV4-1	TRBJ2-2	TGCGCCAGCAGGGCCACCGGGGAGCTGTTTTTT	CASRATGELFF
NA	TRBD1	TRBV7-9	TRBJ1-1	TGTGCCAGCAGCTACGTCCGGGACAGTAACACTGAAGCTTTCTTT	CASSYVRDSNTEAFF
NA	NA	TRBV4-2	TRBJ2-1	TGTGCCAGCAGCCAAGATCGCGGGGTACCGAGCTCCTACAATGAGCAGTTCTTC	CASSQDRGVPSSYNEQFF
NA	TRBD2	TRBV7-9	TRBJ2-3	TGTGCCAGCAGCCAGATCCCCTATAGCGGGGGGCAAGATACGCAGTATTTT	CASSQIPYSGGQDTQYF
NA	TRBD2	TRBV30	TRBJ2-7	TGTGCCTGTAAGAGACTAGCGGGGGTTTACGAGCAGTACTTC	CACKRLAGVYEQYF
NA	TRBD1	TRBV4-3	TRBJ2-3	TGCGCCAGCAGCCAATTAACAGGGGTGGGGACAGATACGCAGTATTTT	CASSQLTGVGTDTQYF